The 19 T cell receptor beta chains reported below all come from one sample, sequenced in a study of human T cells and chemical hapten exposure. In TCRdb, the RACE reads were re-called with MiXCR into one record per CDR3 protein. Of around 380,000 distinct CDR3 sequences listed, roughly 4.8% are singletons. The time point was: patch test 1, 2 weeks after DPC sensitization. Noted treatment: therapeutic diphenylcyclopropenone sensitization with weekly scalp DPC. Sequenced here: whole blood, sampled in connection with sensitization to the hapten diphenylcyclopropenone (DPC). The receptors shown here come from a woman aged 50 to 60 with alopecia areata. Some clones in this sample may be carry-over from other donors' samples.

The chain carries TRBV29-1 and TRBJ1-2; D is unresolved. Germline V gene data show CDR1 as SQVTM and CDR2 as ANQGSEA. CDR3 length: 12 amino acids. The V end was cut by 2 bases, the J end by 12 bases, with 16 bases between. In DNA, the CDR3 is TGCAGCGTTGAAAAATTCGCTCGAGGACACACCTTC. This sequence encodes CSVEKFARGHTF.

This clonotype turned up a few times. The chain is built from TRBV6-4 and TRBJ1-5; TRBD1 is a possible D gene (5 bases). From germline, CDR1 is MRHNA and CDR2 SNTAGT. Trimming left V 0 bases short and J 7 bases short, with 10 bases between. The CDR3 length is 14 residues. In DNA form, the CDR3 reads TGTGCCAGCAGTGACTCGTGGGGGAGCCAGCCCCAGCATTTT. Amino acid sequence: CASSDSWGSQPQHF.

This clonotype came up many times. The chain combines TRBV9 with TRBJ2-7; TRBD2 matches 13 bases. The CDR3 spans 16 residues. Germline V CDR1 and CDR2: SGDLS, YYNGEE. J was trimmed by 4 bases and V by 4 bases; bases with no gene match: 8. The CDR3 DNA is TGTGCCAGCAGCCCTGGGACTAGCGGGATTTTTTACGAGCAGTACTTC. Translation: CASSPGTSGIFYEQYF.

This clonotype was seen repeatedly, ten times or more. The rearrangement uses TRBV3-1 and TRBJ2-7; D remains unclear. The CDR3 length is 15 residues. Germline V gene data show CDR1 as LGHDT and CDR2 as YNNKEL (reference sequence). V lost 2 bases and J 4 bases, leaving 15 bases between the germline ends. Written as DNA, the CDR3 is TGTGCCAGCAGCCAACTACTATCCAGACCGTACGAGCAGTACTTC. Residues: CASSQLLSRPYEQYF.

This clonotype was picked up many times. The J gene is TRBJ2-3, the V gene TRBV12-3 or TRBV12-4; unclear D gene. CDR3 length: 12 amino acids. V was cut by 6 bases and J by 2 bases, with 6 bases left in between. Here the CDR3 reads CASSPFTDTQYF. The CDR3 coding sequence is TGTGCCAGCAGCCCTTTCACAGATACGCAGTATTTT.

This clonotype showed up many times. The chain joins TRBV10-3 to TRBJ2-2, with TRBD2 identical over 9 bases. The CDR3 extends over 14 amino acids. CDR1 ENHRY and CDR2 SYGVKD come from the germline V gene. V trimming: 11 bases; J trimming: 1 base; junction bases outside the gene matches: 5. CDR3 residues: CAARLAENTGELFF. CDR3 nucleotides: TGTGCCGCTCGACTAGCGGAGAACACCGGGGAGCTGTTTTTT.

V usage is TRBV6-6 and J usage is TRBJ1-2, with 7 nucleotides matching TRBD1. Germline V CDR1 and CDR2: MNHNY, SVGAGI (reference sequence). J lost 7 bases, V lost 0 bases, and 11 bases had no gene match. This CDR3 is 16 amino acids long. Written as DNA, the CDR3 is TGTGCCAGCAGTTACTCGACAGGGTCCTACCTCTCTGGCTACACCTTC. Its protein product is CASSYSTGSYLSGYTF.

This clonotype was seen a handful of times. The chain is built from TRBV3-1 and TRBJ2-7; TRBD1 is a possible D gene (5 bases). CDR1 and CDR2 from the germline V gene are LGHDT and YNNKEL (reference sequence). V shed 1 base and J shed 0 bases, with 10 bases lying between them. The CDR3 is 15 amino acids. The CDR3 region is CASSQAQGSSYEQYF. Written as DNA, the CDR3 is TGTGCCAGCAGCCAAGCGCAGGGAAGCTCCTACGAGCAGTACTTC.

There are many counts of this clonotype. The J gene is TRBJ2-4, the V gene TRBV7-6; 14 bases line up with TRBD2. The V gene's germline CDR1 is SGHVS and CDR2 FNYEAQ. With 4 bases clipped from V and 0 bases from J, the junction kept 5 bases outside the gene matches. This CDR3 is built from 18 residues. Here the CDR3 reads CASSSGLAGEGAKNIQYF. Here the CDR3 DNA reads TGTGCCAGCAGCTCGGGACTAGCGGGAGAGGGAGCCAAAAACATTCAGTACTTC. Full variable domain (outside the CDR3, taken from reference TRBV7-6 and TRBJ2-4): GAGVSQSPRYKVTKRGQDVALRCDPISGHVSLYWYRQALGQGPEFLTYFNYEAQQDKSGLPNDRFSAERPEGSISTLTIQRTEQRDSAMYRCASSSGLAGEGAKNIQYFGAGTRLSVL.

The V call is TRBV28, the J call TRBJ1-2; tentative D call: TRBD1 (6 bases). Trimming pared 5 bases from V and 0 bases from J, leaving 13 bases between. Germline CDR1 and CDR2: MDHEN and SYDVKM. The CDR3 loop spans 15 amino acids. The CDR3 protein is CASSPTGLANYGYTF. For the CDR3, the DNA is TGTGCCAGCAGTCCGACAGGACTAGCTAACTATGGCTACACCTTC.

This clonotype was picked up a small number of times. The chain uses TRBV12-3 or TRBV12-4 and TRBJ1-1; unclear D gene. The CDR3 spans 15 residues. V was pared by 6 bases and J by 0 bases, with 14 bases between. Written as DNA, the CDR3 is TGTGCCAGCAGATCCCGCGCGGGGATGAACACTGAAGCTTTCTTT. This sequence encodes CASRSRAGMNTEAFF.

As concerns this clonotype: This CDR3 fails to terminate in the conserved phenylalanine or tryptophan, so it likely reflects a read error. The CDR3 DNA sequence: TGCAGCGGCTCCGGGACAGGGTTGGATGAGCAGTTCCTC. This translates into CSGSGTGLDEQFL. The gene calls are TRBV29-1 and TRBJ2-1; 9 bases fit TRBD1. This CDR3 has 13 amino acids. CDR1 is SQVTM, CDR2 ANQGSEA, per germline. The J segment lost 8 bases and the V segment lost 7 bases, leaving 9 bases of the junction unmatched.

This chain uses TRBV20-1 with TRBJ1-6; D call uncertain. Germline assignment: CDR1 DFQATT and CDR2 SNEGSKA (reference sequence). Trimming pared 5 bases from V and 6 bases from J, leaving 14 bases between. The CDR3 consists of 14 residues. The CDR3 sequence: CSAPSAAANSPLHF. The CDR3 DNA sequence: TGCAGTGCTCCTTCGGCAGCTGCTAATTCACCCCTCCACTTT.

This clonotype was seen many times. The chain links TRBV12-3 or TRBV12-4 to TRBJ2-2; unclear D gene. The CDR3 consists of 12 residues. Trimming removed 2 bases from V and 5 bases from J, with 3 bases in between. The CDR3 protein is CASSLRTGELFF. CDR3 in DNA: TGTGCCAGCAGTTTAAGGACCGGGGAGCTGTTTTTT.

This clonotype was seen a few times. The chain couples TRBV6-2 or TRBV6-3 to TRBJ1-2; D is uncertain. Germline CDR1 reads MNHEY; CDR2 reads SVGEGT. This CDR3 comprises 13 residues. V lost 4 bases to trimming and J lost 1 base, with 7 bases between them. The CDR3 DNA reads TGTGCCAGCAGTTTATCCCGTAACTATGGCTACACCTTC. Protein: CASSLSRNYGYTF.

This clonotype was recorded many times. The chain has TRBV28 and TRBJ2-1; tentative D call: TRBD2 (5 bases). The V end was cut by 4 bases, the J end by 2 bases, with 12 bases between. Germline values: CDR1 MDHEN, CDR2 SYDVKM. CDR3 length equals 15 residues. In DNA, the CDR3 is TGTGCCAGCAGTTCCCGGGGATTTGCCTACAATGAGCAGTTCTTC. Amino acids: CASSSRGFAYNEQFF.

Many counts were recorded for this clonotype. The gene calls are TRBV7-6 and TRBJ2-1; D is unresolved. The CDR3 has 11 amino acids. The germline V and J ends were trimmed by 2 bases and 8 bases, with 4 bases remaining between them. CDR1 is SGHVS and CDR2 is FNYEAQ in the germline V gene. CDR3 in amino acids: CASSLNDEQFF. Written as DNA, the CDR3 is TGTGCCAGCAGCTTAAATGATGAGCAGTTCTTC. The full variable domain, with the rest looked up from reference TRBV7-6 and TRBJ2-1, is GAGVSQSPRYKVTKRGQDVALRCDPISGHVSLYWYRQALGQGPEFLTYFNYEAQQDKSGLPNDRFSAERPEGSISTLTIQRTEQRDSAMYRCASSLNDEQFFGPGTRLTVL.

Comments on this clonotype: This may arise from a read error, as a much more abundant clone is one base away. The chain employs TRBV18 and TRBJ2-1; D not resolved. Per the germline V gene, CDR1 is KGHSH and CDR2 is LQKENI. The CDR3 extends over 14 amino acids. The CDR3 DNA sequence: TGTGACAGCTCACCCGACATTGGTTACAATGAGCAGTTCTTC. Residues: CDSSPDIGYNEQFF.

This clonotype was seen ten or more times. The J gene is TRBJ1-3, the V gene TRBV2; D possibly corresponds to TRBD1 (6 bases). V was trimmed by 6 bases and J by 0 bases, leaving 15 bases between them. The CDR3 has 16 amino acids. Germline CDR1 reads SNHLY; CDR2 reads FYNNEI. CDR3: CASRVQGPPSGNTIYF. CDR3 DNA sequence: TGTGCCAGCAGGGTACAGGGACCCCCCTCTGGAAACACCATATATTTT.